The 32 T cell receptor beta chains given below trace back to one sample, sequenced in a study of blood T cells in healthy people across ages. Using a J-beta primer mix together with a sample-barcoded 5' primer, a second PCR was run for about 7 to 12 cycles. TCRdb used MiXCR to reprocess the 5' RACE reads, holding one entry per CDR3 protein. Of roughly 1.5 million distinct CDR3 sequences in the sample, approximately 43% were seen once. Sequenced material: blood. These receptors were collected from a woman aged 18-29 years in good health.

The chain is built from TRBV7-8 and TRBJ1-5; a possible D gene is TRBD1 (6 bases). Looked up from germline, CDR1 is SGHVS and CDR2 is FQNEAQ. The V gene lost 7 bases and the J gene lost 7 bases, with 14 bases spanning the gap. This CDR3 is 13 amino acids long. Here the CDR3 reads CASKKGRGQPQHF. The CDR3 nucleotides read TGTGCCAGCAAAAAAGGGAGGGGGCAGCCCCAGCATTTT.

This chain connects TRBV2 to TRBJ2-1; perhaps TRBD2 as D (5 bases). Trimming took off 8 bases at V and 0 bases at J, with 11 bases between the two ends. Germline V gene lookup returns CDR1 SNHLY and CDR2 FYNNEI. The CDR3 runs 14 residues. The CDR3 sequence is CASRIEGSYNEQFF. The CDR3 DNA follows: TGTGCCAGCCGAATCGAGGGCTCCTACAATGAGCAGTTCTTC.

The chain is built from TRBV11-3 and TRBJ2-1; D is possibly TRBD2 (6 bases). The J call is in doubt because the DNA end fits TRBJ2-7 better. The germline V gene encodes CDR1 SGHNT and CDR2 YENEEA. The CDR3 has 15 amino acids. The DNA for the CDR3 is TGTGCCAGCAGCTCATCAGCGGGCTCCTACAATGAGCAGTACTTC. It is translated as CASSSSAGSYNEQYF.

This clonotype came up a few times. V usage is TRBV20-1 and J usage is TRBJ1-1; D possibly corresponds to TRBD1 (6 bases). The V gene lost 0 bases and the J gene lost 4 bases, with 12 bases spanning the gap. The germline gives CDR1 DFQATT, CDR2 SNEGSKA (reference sequence). The CDR3 is made up of 14 amino acids. Here the CDR3 reads CSARDFTGFTEAFF. DNA for the CDR3: TGCAGTGCTAGAGATTTTACAGGGTTCACTGAAGCTTTCTTT.

The chain has TRBV7-2 and TRBJ2-4; 8 bases are a match to TRBD1. The DNA end is more similar to TRBJ2-7, so the J call may be wrong. Germline loops: CDR1 SGHTA, CDR2 FQGNSA. There are 14 residues in the CDR3. CDR3 nucleotides: TGTGCCAGCAGCTTATCGGCAGGGGGCGGCGAGCAGTACTTC. This sequence encodes CASSLSAGGGEQYF.

The chain carries TRBV24-1 and TRBJ2-1, with 11 bases identical to TRBD1. Trimming took 4 bases from V and 2 from J; bases not matched to a gene: 3. The germline CDR1 and CDR2 sequences are KGHDR and SFDVKD. The CDR3 extends over 16 amino acids. CDR3 in amino acids: CATSEAGQGAYNEQFF. DNA for the CDR3: TGTGCCACCAGTGAGGCGGGACAGGGGGCCTACAATGAGCAGTTCTTC.

V usage is TRBV12-3 or TRBV12-4 and J usage is TRBJ2-5; D remains ambiguous. The CDR3 is 13 residues long. V was trimmed by 4 bases and J by 3 bases, leaving 9 bases between them. CDR3 amino acids: CASSWGGKETQYF. The CDR3 DNA reads as TGTGCCAGCAGTTGGGGTGGGAAAGAGACCCAGTACTTC.

This clonotype appeared a few times. The junction departs from germline at one end; a sequencing error may be responsible. The rearrangement links TRBV7-7 to TRBJ2-1, with 9 nucleotides matching TRBD2. CDR1 is SSHAT and CDR2 is FNYEAQ in the germline V gene (reference sequence). The CDR3 has 15 residues. CDR3 in DNA: TGTGCTAGCAGCTTAGGAGTAGCGGGGGCCAATGAGCAGTTCTTC. It codes for CASSLGVAGANEQFF.

This clonotype was detected a few times. The V and J genes are TRBV7-2 and TRBJ2-7, with D hard to call. Deletions cut 5 bases from V and 12 bases from J, with 17 bases between. This CDR3 has 12 amino acids. Germline CDR1 SGHTA, CDR2 FQGNSA. CDR3 bases: TGTGCCAGCAGCACCCGAACCAGCCACATGTACTTC. It is translated as CASSTRTSHMYF.

The chain carries TRBV10-1 and TRBJ1-1; 8 bases match TRBD1. V lost 0 bases and J lost 5; bases outside the gene matches: 5. The germline CDR1 and CDR2 sequences are WNHNN and SYGVQD (reference sequence). The CDR3 is 15 residues long. CDR3 in amino acids: CASSESGRGLTEAFF. The DNA for the CDR3 is TGCGCCAGCAGTGAGTCGGGCAGGGGGCTTACTGAAGCTTTCTTT.

This clonotype was seen a handful of times. The V call is TRBV4-1, the J call TRBJ2-1; 8 bases align to TRBD1. With 3 bases clipped from V and 4 bases from J, the junction kept 5 bases outside the gene matches. Germline assignment: CDR1 MGHRA and CDR2 YSYEKL. This CDR3 is built from 15 residues. CDR3 in DNA: TGCGCCAGCAGCCACGGACAGGGCGGGTACAATGAGCAGTTCTTC. Translation gives CASSHGQGGYNEQFF.

This clonotype was seen more than once but under ten times. This chain connects TRBV14 to TRBJ1-1; TRBD1 might be the D (5 bases). The CDR3 covers 14 residues. The V and J ends lost 2 bases and 4 bases respectively, with 11 bases between them. CDR1 and CDR2 (germline): SGHDN, FVKESK. The CDR3 sequence is CASSQWGGRTEAFF. For the CDR3, the DNA is TGTGCCAGCAGCCAATGGGGGGGTCGCACTGAAGCTTTCTTT.

This clonotype was detected a few times. The chain carries TRBV18 and TRBJ2-5; D unresolved. V was shortened by 1 base and J by 5 bases, with 11 bases between the two germline ends. In germline, CDR1 is KGHSH, CDR2 LQKENI. This CDR3 contains 14 residues. Here the CDR3 reads CASSPLRRVETQYF. The CDR3 bases are TGTGCCAGCTCACCACTCAGAAGGGTGGAGACCCAGTACTTC.

This clonotype was seen a few times. The CDR3 DNA is TGCGCCAGCAGCCAATGGGGACAGGGAATCACCGGGGAGCTGTTTTTT. This codes for CASSQWGQGITGELFF. The rearrangement links TRBV4-3 to TRBJ2-2, with 9 bases identical to TRBD1. V dropped 2 bases and J dropped 4; count of bases not matched to a gene: 5. Germline CDR1 reads LGHNA; CDR2 reads YSLEER. The CDR3 totals 16 residues.

The chain is built from TRBV12-3 or TRBV12-4 and TRBJ2-7; a weak D match, TRBD2 (5 bases). The CDR3 extends over 18 amino acids. Trimming took 3 bases from V and 7 from J, leaving 28 bases between them. The CDR3 reads CASSFGPPKVWRYNEQYF. Here the CDR3 DNA reads TGTGCCAGCAGTTTTGGGCCACCCAAAGTTTGGAGGTACAATGAGCAGTACTTC.

The chain joins TRBV19 to TRBJ2-1; weak D call: TRBD2 (6 bases). The better agreement between TRBJ2-7 and the DNA end casts doubt on the J call. This CDR3 comprises 13 residues. CDR1 is LNHDA, CDR2 SQIVND, per germline (reference sequence). This CDR3 reads CASSIGTGYEQYF. Here the CDR3 DNA reads TGTGCCAGTAGTATTGGGACTGGTTATGAGCAGTACTTC.

In its sample, this clonotype was seen a few times. The chain couples TRBV6-5 to TRBJ2-1; 9 bases agree with TRBD2. Trimming cost V 8 bases and J 9 bases; bases outside gene matches: 8. CDR3 length equals 13 residues. Per the germline V gene, CDR1 is MNHEY and CDR2 is SVGAGI. This CDR3 is CASGIAGEIEQFF. DNA of the CDR3: TGTGCCAGCGGCATAGCGGGGGAGATTGAGCAGTTCTTC.

Regarding this clonotype: A read error may be the cause here, since a much bigger clone is one base away. The chain uses TRBV27 and TRBJ2-3, with D hard to call. The germline V and J ends were trimmed by 4 bases and 2 bases, with 10 bases remaining between them. Looked up from germline, CDR1 is MNHEY and CDR2 is SMNVEV (reference sequence). This CDR3 spans 14 amino acids. Here the CDR3 reads CASSCPGPTDTQYF. CDR3 sequence (DNA): TGTGCCAGCAGTTGTCCGGGTCCCACAGATACGCAGTATTTT.

V and J are TRBV10-3 and TRBJ2-3; D uncertain. The CDR3 totals 14 residues. The V gene's germline CDR1 is ENHRY and CDR2 SYGVKD. The V end was cut by 4 bases, the J end by 7 bases, with 15 bases between. The CDR3 is CAISAPLRRNTQYF. Written as DNA, the CDR3 is TGTGCCATCAGTGCCCCGTTGAGACGGAATACGCAGTATTTT.

The chain employs TRBV11-2 and TRBJ2-3; D may be TRBD1 (7 bases). Germline lookup yields CDR1 SGHAT and CDR2 FQNNGV. V lost 4 bases to trimming and J lost 3 bases, with 14 bases between them. There are 15 residues in the CDR3. The DNA of the CDR3 is TGTGCCAGCAGCTGGAGGGGGCTCTTAACAGATACGCAGTATTTT. Translated: CASSWRGLLTDTQYF. The full variable domain, with the rest looked up from reference TRBV11-2 and TRBJ2-3, is EAGVAQSPRYKIIEKRQSVAFWCNPISGHATLYWYQQILGQGPKLLIQFQNNGVVDDSQLPKDRFSAERLKGVDSTLKIQPAKLEDSAVYLCASSWRGLLTDTQYFGPGTRLTVL.

This clonotype was detected only a few times. The rearrangement uses TRBV29-1 and TRBJ2-7; 10 bases are a match to TRBD1. Germline V gene sequence: CDR1 SQVTM, CDR2 ANQGSEA. J gave up 1 base and V 7 bases, and 7 bases lay outside the gene matches. The CDR3 covers 14 residues. In DNA, the CDR3 is TGCAGCGCACGACAGGGGGCTGGTTCCTACGAGCAGTACTTC. It codes for CSARQGAGSYEQYF.

This chain links TRBV20-1 with TRBJ2-5; D ambiguous. Trimming stripped 0 bases from V and 4 bases from J, with 9 bases between. The CDR3 sequence is 13 residues long. Germline CDR1 DFQATT, CDR2 SNEGSKA (reference sequence). The CDR3 sequence: CSAREAWGETQYF. The DNA for the CDR3 is TGCAGTGCTAGAGAGGCCTGGGGAGAGACCCAGTACTTC.

This clonotype was recorded a few times. V is TRBV7-3 and J is TRBJ1-6, with TRBD1 identical over 8 bases. J lost 6 bases, V lost 0 bases, and 1 base had no gene match. This CDR3 has 15 residues. CDR1 is SGHTA, CDR2 FQGTGA, per germline. The CDR3 nucleotides are TGTGCCAGCAGCTTAACGGGACAGGTTAATTCACCCCTCCACTTT. Its protein is CASSLTGQVNSPLHF.

In its sample, this clonotype was seen a few times. The rearrangement joins TRBV6-5 to TRBJ1-1, with a weak D call TRBD1 (5 bases). Germline values: CDR1 MNHEY, CDR2 SVGAGI. The CDR3 runs to 14 residues. The germline V and J ends were trimmed by 0 bases and 4 bases, with 9 bases remaining between them. The CDR3 nucleotides read TGTGCCAGCAGTTACTCGTGGGGGTTCACTGAAGCTTTCTTT. It yields the protein CASSYSWGFTEAFF.

The table lists this clonotype with a few counts. This rearrangement joins TRBV7-9 to TRBJ2-5; D might be TRBD1 or TRBD2, each matching 6 bases. This CDR3 is built from 14 residues. Deletions cut 5 bases from V and 3 bases from J, with 13 bases between. From germline, CDR1 is SEHNR and CDR2 FQNEAQ (reference sequence). The CDR3 loop reads CASSPPGAEETQYF. CDR3 nucleotide sequence: TGTGCCAGCAGCCCACCGGGGGCTGAAGAGACCCAGTACTTC.

V is TRBV12-3 or TRBV12-4 and J is TRBJ2-3, with TRBD2 as a possible D gene (7 bases). Trimming removed 7 bases at V and 2 bases at J, with 19 bases between. This CDR3 is built from 16 residues. CDR3 nucleotides: TGTGCCAGCACCTTTCGCGAGGGGGGGATCACAGATACGCAGTATTTT. Residues: CASTFREGGITDTQYF.

The table lists this clonotype with a few counts. The chain links TRBV7-2 to TRBJ2-3; D is ambiguous. The CDR3 has 13 residues. V lost 5 bases, J lost 2 bases, and 8 bases lay in between. Germline V lookup: CDR1 SGHTA, CDR2 FQGNSA. CDR3: CASSLSITDTQYF. CDR3 sequence (DNA): TGTGCCAGCAGCCTGTCCATCACAGATACGCAGTATTTT.

There are a few counts of this clonotype. CDR3 in DNA: TGTGCCAGCAGTTACTCGGGGACTTCGAACACTGAAGCTTTCTTT. This gives the protein CASSYSGTSNTEAFF. This rearrangement joins TRBV6-5 to TRBJ1-1; D may be TRBD1 (5 bases). CDR3 length: 15 amino acids. Looked up from germline, CDR1 is MNHEY and CDR2 is SVGAGI. V gave up 0 bases and J gave up 1 base, with 9 bases separating them.

The chain links TRBV5-6 to TRBJ2-7, with D possibly TRBD1 on 5 matching bases. The germline gives CDR1 SGHDT, CDR2 YYEEEE. This CDR3 has 14 amino acids. Trimming shortened V by 1 base and J by 7 bases, and 15 bases separated the two germline ends. CDR3 in DNA: TGTGCCAGCAGCTTGATGACAGAATACAATGAGCAGTACTTC. This translates into CASSLMTEYNEQYF.

V is TRBV7-2 and J is TRBJ1-5; weak D call: TRBD1 (6 bases). Germline V lookup: CDR1 SGHTA, CDR2 FQGNSA. This CDR3 contains 17 residues. V was clipped by 2 bases and J by 0 bases, with 14 bases between them. The CDR3 DNA is TGTGCCAGCAGCTTATTAGGGACACATTATAGCAATCAGCCCCAGCATTTT. Protein product: CASSLLGTHYSNQPQHF.

This rearrangement joins TRBV7-2 to TRBJ2-7; tentative D call: TRBD1 (5 bases). Germline V gene data show CDR1 as SGHTA and CDR2 as FQGNSA. CDR3 length: 15 residues. V dropped 2 bases and J dropped 9 bases, with 20 bases sitting between them. The CDR3 is CASSLSGQDGLVQYF. The CDR3 DNA follows: TGTGCCAGCAGCTTATCAGGGCAGGATGGGCTAGTGCAGTACTTC.

This chain uses TRBV6-2 or TRBV6-3 with TRBJ2-3; maybe TRBD2 (6 bases). The CDR3 extends over 15 amino acids. Germline CDR1 and CDR2: MNHEY and SVGEGT. Trimming removed 7 bases from V and 4 bases from J, with 18 bases in between. DNA of the CDR3: TGTGCCAGCAAGCACCGGGAAGCGGGTTCAGATACGCAGTATTTT. This translates into CASKHREAGSDTQYF.